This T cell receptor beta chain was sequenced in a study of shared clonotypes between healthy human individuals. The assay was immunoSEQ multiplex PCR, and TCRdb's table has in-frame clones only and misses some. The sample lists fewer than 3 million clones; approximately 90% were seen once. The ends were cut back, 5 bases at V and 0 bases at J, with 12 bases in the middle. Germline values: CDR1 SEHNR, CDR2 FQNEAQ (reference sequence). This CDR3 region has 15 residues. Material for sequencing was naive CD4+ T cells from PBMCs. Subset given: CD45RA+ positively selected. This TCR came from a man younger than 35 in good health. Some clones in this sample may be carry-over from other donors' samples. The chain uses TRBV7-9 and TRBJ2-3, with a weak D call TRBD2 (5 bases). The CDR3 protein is CASSPPQRSTDTQYF. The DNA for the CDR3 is TGTGCCAGCAGCCCGCCTCAGCGGAGCACAGATACGCAGTATTTT.